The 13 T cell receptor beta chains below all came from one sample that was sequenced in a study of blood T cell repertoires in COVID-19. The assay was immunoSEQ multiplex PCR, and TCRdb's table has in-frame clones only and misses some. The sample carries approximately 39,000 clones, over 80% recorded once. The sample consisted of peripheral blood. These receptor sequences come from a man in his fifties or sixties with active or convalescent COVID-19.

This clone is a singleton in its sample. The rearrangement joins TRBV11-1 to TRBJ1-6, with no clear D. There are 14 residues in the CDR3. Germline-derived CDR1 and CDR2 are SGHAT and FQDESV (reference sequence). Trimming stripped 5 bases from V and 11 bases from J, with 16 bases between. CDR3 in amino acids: CASSPGVARTPLHF. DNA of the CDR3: TGTGCCAGCAGCCCAGGTGTGGCCCGGACACCCCTCCACTTT.

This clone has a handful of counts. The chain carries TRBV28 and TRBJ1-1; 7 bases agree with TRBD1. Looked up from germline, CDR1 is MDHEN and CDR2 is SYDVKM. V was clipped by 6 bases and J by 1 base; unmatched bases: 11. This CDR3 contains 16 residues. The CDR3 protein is CASREVSDRSNTEAFF. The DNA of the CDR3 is TGTGCCAGCAGAGAAGTCTCGGACAGGTCGAACACTGAAGCTTTCTTT.

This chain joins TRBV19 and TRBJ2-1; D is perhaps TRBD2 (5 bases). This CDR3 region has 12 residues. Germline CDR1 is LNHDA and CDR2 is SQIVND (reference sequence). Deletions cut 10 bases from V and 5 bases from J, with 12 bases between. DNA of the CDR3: TGTGCCACCAAAGGTAGCGACAATGAGCAGTTCTTC. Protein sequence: CATKGSDNEQFF.

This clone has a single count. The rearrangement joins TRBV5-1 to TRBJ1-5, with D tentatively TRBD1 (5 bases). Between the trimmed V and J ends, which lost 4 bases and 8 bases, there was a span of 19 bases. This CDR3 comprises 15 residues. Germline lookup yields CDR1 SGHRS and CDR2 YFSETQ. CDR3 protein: CASSPGVGGREPQHF. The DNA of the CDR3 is TGCGCCAGCAGCCCGGGTGTCGGGGGACGGGAGCCCCAGCATTTT. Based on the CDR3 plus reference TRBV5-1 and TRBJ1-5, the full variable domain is KAGVTQTPRYLIKTRGQQVTLSCSPISGHRSVSWYQQTPGQGLQFLFEYFSETQRNKGNFPGRFSGRQFSNSRSEMNVSTLELGDSALYLCASSPGVGGREPQHFGDGTRLSIL.

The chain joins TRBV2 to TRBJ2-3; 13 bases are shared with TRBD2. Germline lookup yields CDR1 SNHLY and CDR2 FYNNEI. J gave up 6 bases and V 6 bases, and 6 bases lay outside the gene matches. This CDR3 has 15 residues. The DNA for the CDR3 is TGTGCCAGCAGGCAGACTAGCGGGGGGCCTGATACGCAGTATTTT. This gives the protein CASRQTSGGPDTQYF.

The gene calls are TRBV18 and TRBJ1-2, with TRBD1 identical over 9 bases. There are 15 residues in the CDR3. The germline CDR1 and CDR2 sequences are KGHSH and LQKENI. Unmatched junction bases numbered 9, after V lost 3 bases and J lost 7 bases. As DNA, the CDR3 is TGTGCCAGCTCACCGTCAACAGGGGGCGAGGGTGGCTACACCTTC. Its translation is CASSPSTGGEGGYTF. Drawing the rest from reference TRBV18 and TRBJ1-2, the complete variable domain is NAGVMQNPRHLVRRRGQEARLRCSPMKGHSHVYWYRQLPEEGLKFMVYLQKENIIDESGMPKERFSAEFPKEGPSILRIQQVVRGDSAAYFCASSPSTGGEGGYTFGSGTRLTVV.

The CDR3, as DNA: TGTGCCAGCAGCTTCTACAGGGCTAGCTCCTACGAGCAGTACGTC. It is translated as CASSFYRASSYEQYV. This sequence joins TRBV5-8 and TRBJ2-7; weak D call: TRBD1 (6 bases). Germline CDR1 reads SGHTS; CDR2 reads YDEGEE. Between the trimmed V and J ends, which lost 2 bases and 0 bases, there was a span of 12 bases. This CDR3 contains 15 residues.

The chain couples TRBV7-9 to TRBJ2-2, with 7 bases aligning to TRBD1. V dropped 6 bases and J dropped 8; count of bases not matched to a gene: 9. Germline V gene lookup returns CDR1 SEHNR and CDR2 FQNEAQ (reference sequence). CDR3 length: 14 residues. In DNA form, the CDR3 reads TGTGCCAGCAGTCGACAGGGCGGTACTGGGGAGCTGTTTTTT. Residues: CASSRQGGTGELFF.

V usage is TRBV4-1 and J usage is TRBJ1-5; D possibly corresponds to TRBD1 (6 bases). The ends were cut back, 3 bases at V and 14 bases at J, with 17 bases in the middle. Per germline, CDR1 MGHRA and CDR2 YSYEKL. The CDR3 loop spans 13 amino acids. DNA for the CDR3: TGCGCCAGCAGCCAGGCAACTACAGGGTCCAAGCATTTT. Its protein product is CASSQATTGSKHF.

CDR3 amino acids: CASSPPSVYSNQPQHF. DNA of the CDR3: TGTGCCAGCTCACCCCCTTCGGTCTATAGCAATCAGCCCCAGCATTTT. J is TRBJ1-5 and V is TRBV18, with D uncertain. The germline V gene has CDR1 KGHSH and CDR2 LQKENI. The CDR3 is 16 amino acids. Trimming stripped 3 bases from V and 0 bases from J, with 12 bases between.

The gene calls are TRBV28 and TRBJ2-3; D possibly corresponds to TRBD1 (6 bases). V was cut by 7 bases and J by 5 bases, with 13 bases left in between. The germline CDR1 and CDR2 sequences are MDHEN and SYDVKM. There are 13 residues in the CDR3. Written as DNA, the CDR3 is TGTGCCAGCAACCCAACAGGGATAGATACGCAGTATTTT. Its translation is CASNPTGIDTQYF.

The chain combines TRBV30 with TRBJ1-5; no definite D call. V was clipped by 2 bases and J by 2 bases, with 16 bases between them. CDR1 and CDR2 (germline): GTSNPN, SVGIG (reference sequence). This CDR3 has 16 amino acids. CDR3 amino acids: CAWSPHWPGGNQPQHF. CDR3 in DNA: TGTGCCTGGAGTCCCCATTGGCCCGGGGGCAATCAGCCCCAGCATTTT.

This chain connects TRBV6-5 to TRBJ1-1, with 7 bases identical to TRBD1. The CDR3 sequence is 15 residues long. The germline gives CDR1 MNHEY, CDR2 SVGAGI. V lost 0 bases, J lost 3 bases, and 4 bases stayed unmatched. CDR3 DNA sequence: TGTGCCAGCAGTTACTCAGACAGGGTGGACACTGAAGCTTTCTTT. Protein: CASSYSDRVDTEAFF.